The present TCR beta chain was sequenced within a study of PD-1 blockade in classical Hodgkin lymphoma. The CDR3 is 14 amino acids. Trimming took off 0 bases at V and 5 bases at J, with 12 bases between the two ends. Germline values: CDR1 SGHRS, CDR2 YFSETQ. Relapse was seen in all patients after autologous stem cell transplantation, and brentuximab vedotin exposure was variable. The method was immunoSEQ multiplex PCR; TCRdb's version includes in-frame clones alone and lacks a portion of them. The sample lists roughly 16,000 clones, more than 60% occurring once. The source is a human donor with classical Hodgkin lymphoma. The chain recombines TRBV5-1 with TRBJ2-7; D is ambiguous. This material consisted of peripheral blood mononuclear cells (PBMCs), taken at baseline. The CDR3 DNA reads TGCGCCAGCAGCTTGGTGTCTTTACGGGACGAGCAGTACTTC. As protein: CASSLVSLRDEQYF.